What follows describes a single TCR beta chain. This sample is drawn from a study of blood T cell repertoires in COVID-19. The CDR3 contains 14 residues. Losses at the gene ends were 3 bases for V and 5 bases for J; bases not matched to a gene: 5. The germline CDR1 and CDR2 sequences are SGHTA and FQGNSA. Repertoires were generated with immunoSEQ multiplex PCR, while TCRdb's copy carries only in-frame clones and drops some. The sample includes about 460,000 clones, roughly nine tenths of them seen just once. The V and J genes are TRBV7-2 and TRBJ1-2; TRBD1 aligns across 8 bases. This receptor was taken from a woman aged 55-69 years who had recovered from COVID-19. Specimen: PBMCs or T cells enriched from blood (not recorded which). CDR3 in DNA: TGTGCCAGCAGCTTCGGCAGGGGGCTGTATGGCTACACCTTC. Its protein is CASSFGRGLYGYTF.